A selection of T cell receptor beta chains follows, all from one sample in a study of CD8 T cells in ankylosing spondylitis. Via MiXCR, TCRdb re-called the 5' RACE reads, giving one row per CDR3 protein. The repertoire holds over 600,000 distinct CDR3 sequences, with under 20% as singletons. The sequenced sample was blood, either unsorted or a sorted T cell fraction (not recorded which). Receptors were obtained from a male donor with ankylosing spondylitis. Each CDR3 is given with its conserved first and last residue. Fields, in order: clone size, V gene, D gene, J gene, CDR3 DNA, CDR3 protein. A D gene is named only where the DNA matches it firmly. The listing skips clone size in some rows; elsewhere it reads once, few, many or a size class.

abundance: many
v_gene: TRBV11-2
d_gene: -
j_gene: TRBJ2-2
CDR3nt: TGTGCCAGCAGACCACCCCGGGGAGTAGCGGCGAACACCGGGGAGCTGTTTTTT
CDR3aa: CASRPPRGVAANTGELFF

abundance: -
v_gene: TRBV20-1
d_gene: -
j_gene: TRBJ1-2
CDR3nt: TGCAGTGCTAGCGGGGGACTGAGTGGCTACACCTTC
CDR3aa: CSASGGLSGYTF

abundance: -
v_gene: TRBV7-9
d_gene: -
j_gene: TRBJ2-2
CDR3nt: TGTGCCAGCAGCTTGACCGTGGGGAAGAACACCGGGGAGCTGTTTTTT
CDR3aa: CASSLTVGKNTGELFF

abundance: -
v_gene: TRBV20-1
d_gene: TRBD2
j_gene: TRBJ2-2
CDR3nt: TGCAGTGCTGGCCTAGCGGGGGGGAACACCGGGGAGCTGTTTTTT
CDR3aa: CSAGLAGGNTGELFF

abundance: -
v_gene: TRBV29-1
d_gene: -
j_gene: TRBJ2-2
CDR3nt: TGCAGCGTTAGATACACCGGGGAGCTGTTTTTT
CDR3aa: CSVRYTGELFF

abundance: -
v_gene: TRBV30
d_gene: -
j_gene: TRBJ1-2
CDR3nt: TGTGCCTGGGGAAGTTTCGGCTACACCTTC
CDR3aa: CAWGSFGYTF

abundance: -
v_gene: TRBV20-1
d_gene: -
j_gene: TRBJ2-7
CDR3nt: TGCAGTGCTAGAGGGCCCGGCGGCTCCTACGAGCAGTACTTC
CDR3aa: CSARGPGGSYEQYF

abundance: -
v_gene: TRBV7-7
d_gene: -
j_gene: TRBJ2-2
CDR3nt: TGTGCTAGCAGCTGGACGGTGGCCGGCGGGGAGCTGTTTTTT
CDR3aa: CASSWTVAGGELFF

abundance: -
v_gene: TRBV27
d_gene: -
j_gene: TRBJ1-3
CDR3nt: TGTGCCAGCGGCCATTGGGGAAACACCATATATTTT
CDR3aa: CASGHWGNTIYF

abundance: many
v_gene: TRBV4-3
d_gene: -
j_gene: TRBJ2-7
CDR3nt: TGCGCCAGCAGCCAAGGGGTGGCTCAATACGAGCAGTACTTC
CDR3aa: CASSQGVAQYEQYF

abundance: many
v_gene: TRBV24-1
d_gene: TRBD2
j_gene: TRBJ2-1
CDR3nt: TGTGCCACCAGTGATTTACCTTCCACCGGGACTAGAGACAATGAGCAGTTCTTC
CDR3aa: CATSDLPSTGTRDNEQFF

abundance: -
v_gene: TRBV27
d_gene: -
j_gene: TRBJ2-1
CDR3nt: TGTGCCAGCAGTTTACGGGATTTGGATGAGCAGTTCTTC
CDR3aa: CASSLRDLDEQFF

abundance: few
v_gene: TRBV6-2/TRBV6-3
d_gene: -
j_gene: TRBJ2-7
CDR3nt: TGTGCCAGCAGTTACGAATTATACTCCGAGCAGTACTTC
CDR3aa: CASSYELYSEQYF

abundance: few
v_gene: TRBV7-9
d_gene: -
j_gene: TRBJ2-3
CDR3nt: TGTGCCAGCAGCATCCCAGATAGCACAGATACGCAGTATTTT
CDR3aa: CASSIPDSTDTQYF

abundance: -
v_gene: TRBV11-2
d_gene: -
j_gene: TRBJ2-1
CDR3nt: TGTGCCAGCAGGTCCAGGGCGTACAATGAGCAGTTCTTC
CDR3aa: CASRSRAYNEQFF

abundance: few
v_gene: TRBV12-3/TRBV12-4
d_gene: TRBD1
j_gene: TRBJ2-7
CDR3nt: TGTGCCAGCAGTTTAGGGACAGGTGCTACCTACGAGCAGTACTTC
CDR3aa: CASSLGTGATYEQYF

abundance: few
v_gene: TRBV25-1
d_gene: -
j_gene: TRBJ1-4
CDR3nt: TGTGCCAGCAGTCAGCCAGCAACTAATGAAAAACTGTTTTTT
CDR3aa: CASSQPATNEKLFF

abundance: -
v_gene: TRBV20-1
d_gene: -
j_gene: TRBJ1-1
CDR3nt: TGCAGTGCTAGAGTTAGACCTGGCGTGAACACTGAAGCTTTCTTT
CDR3aa: CSARVRPGVNTEAFF

abundance: -
v_gene: TRBV6-1
d_gene: -
j_gene: TRBJ1-2
CDR3nt: TGTGCCAGCAATGAAGGCGATATCACGGGCTACACCTTC
CDR3aa: CASNEGDITGYTF

abundance: few
v_gene: TRBV7-3
d_gene: -
j_gene: TRBJ1-1
CDR3nt: TGTGCCAGCAGCTTAATTGGGGAGGGGAACACTGAAGCTTTCTTT
CDR3aa: CASSLIGEGNTEAFF

abundance: -
v_gene: TRBV7-9
d_gene: -
j_gene: TRBJ1-1
CDR3nt: TGTGCCAGCAGCTTAGGTCAGACGGCTAGTGGTGAAGCTTTCTTT
CDR3aa: CASSLGQTASGEAFF

abundance: -
v_gene: TRBV6-1
d_gene: -
j_gene: TRBJ2-1
CDR3nt: TGTGCCAGCAGTACCCGGGCCTCGAGCTCCTACAATGAGCAGTTCTTC
CDR3aa: CASSTRASSSYNEQFF

abundance: many
v_gene: TRBV12-3/TRBV12-4
d_gene: TRBD1
j_gene: TRBJ1-6
CDR3nt: TGTGCCAGCAGTTCGACAGGGGGATATAATTCACCCCTCCACTTT
CDR3aa: CASSSTGGYNSPLHF

abundance: few
v_gene: TRBV12-3/TRBV12-4
d_gene: -
j_gene: TRBJ2-2
CDR3nt: TGTGCCAGCAGTTTAACGGTCTCCGGGGAGCTGTTTTTT
CDR3aa: CASSLTVSGELFF

abundance: -
v_gene: TRBV27
d_gene: -
j_gene: TRBJ2-6
CDR3nt: TGTGCCAGCAGTTTTGCCTCCTTAGGAAGGAGAGGGGCCAACGTCCTGACTTTC
CDR3aa: CASSFASLGRRGANVLTF

abundance: few
v_gene: TRBV3-1
d_gene: -
j_gene: TRBJ2-7
CDR3nt: TGTGCCAGCAGCCAGCATGACGAGCAGTACTTC
CDR3aa: CASSQHDEQYF

abundance: few
v_gene: TRBV12-3/TRBV12-4
d_gene: TRBD1
j_gene: TRBJ1-1
CDR3nt: TGTGCCAGCAGTTACGACAGGGAGAACACTGAAGCTTTCTTT
CDR3aa: CASSYDRENTEAFF

abundance: many
v_gene: TRBV29-1
d_gene: -
j_gene: TRBJ1-5
CDR3nt: TGCAGCGTTGGGGGGGGACGTGATCAGCCCCAGCATTTT
CDR3aa: CSVGGGRDQPQHF

abundance: few
v_gene: TRBV7-2
d_gene: -
j_gene: TRBJ2-7
CDR3nt: TGTGCCAGCAGCAACTCCCCAAATTACGAGCAGTACTTC
CDR3aa: CASSNSPNYEQYF

abundance: -
v_gene: TRBV7-6
d_gene: TRBD2
j_gene: TRBJ2-1
CDR3nt: TGTGCCAGCAGGAAGGGACTAGCGGGTCTGTGGGATGAGCAGTTCTTC
CDR3aa: CASRKGLAGLWDEQFF

abundance: many
v_gene: TRBV4-1
d_gene: TRBD2
j_gene: TRBJ2-7
CDR3nt: TGCGCCAGCAGCCCAGCGGGGACTAGCGGCTTCGAGCAGTACTTC
CDR3aa: CASSPAGTSGFEQYF

abundance: few
v_gene: TRBV5-1
d_gene: -
j_gene: TRBJ2-7
CDR3nt: TGCGCCAGCAGCTTCGCGGAGGCCTACGAGCAGTACTTC
CDR3aa: CASSFAEAYEQYF

abundance: few
v_gene: TRBV6-2/TRBV6-3
d_gene: -
j_gene: TRBJ2-2
CDR3nt: TGTGCCAGCAGTTACTCGACTACCGGGGAGCTGTTTTTT
CDR3aa: CASSYSTTGELFF

abundance: -
v_gene: TRBV2
d_gene: -
j_gene: TRBJ2-2
CDR3nt: TGTGCCAGCCAAGGGGCGGACGCCGGGGAGCTGTTTTTT
CDR3aa: CASQGADAGELFF

abundance: few
v_gene: TRBV5-6
d_gene: -
j_gene: TRBJ2-2
CDR3nt: TGTGCCAGCAGCTTACGTTTTTGGGGGCTGGACACCGGGGAGCTGTTTTTT
CDR3aa: CASSLRFWGLDTGELFF

abundance: -
v_gene: TRBV6-5
d_gene: -
j_gene: TRBJ2-1
CDR3nt: TGTGCCAGCAGTTCTACTCTAGCGACCAACTACAATGAGCAGTTCTTC
CDR3aa: CASSSTLATNYNEQFF

abundance: -
v_gene: TRBV4-1
d_gene: TRBD1
j_gene: TRBJ2-2
CDR3nt: TGCGCCAGCAGCCAAGGGGTGGGACAGGGTTACACCGGGGAGCTGTTTTTT
CDR3aa: CASSQGVGQGYTGELFF

abundance: -
v_gene: TRBV5-1
d_gene: TRBD1
j_gene: TRBJ2-7
CDR3nt: TGCGCCAGCAGCTTCGACAGGGAATACGAGCAGTACTTC
CDR3aa: CASSFDREYEQYF

abundance: few
v_gene: TRBV4-2
d_gene: -
j_gene: TRBJ2-1
CDR3nt: TGTGCCAGCAGCCAACATCTGGAGGATGAGCAGTTCTTC
CDR3aa: CASSQHLEDEQFF

abundance: -
v_gene: TRBV6-2/TRBV6-3
d_gene: TRBD2
j_gene: TRBJ2-5
CDR3nt: TGTGCCAGCAGTCCTGGACTAGCGGAAAACCAAGAGACCCAGTACTTC
CDR3aa: CASSPGLAENQETQYF

abundance: once
v_gene: TRBV3-1
d_gene: -
j_gene: TRBJ2-2
CDR3nt: TGTGCCAGCAGCCAAGGGATGAAACACACCGGGGAGCTGTTTTTT
CDR3aa: CASSQGMKHTGELFF

abundance: -
v_gene: TRBV20-1
d_gene: TRBD1
j_gene: TRBJ1-2
CDR3nt: TGCAGTGCAGAGGACAGGGGGTTGTATGGCTACACCTTC
CDR3aa: CSAEDRGLYGYTF

abundance: -
v_gene: TRBV2
d_gene: -
j_gene: TRBJ1-5
CDR3nt: TGTGCCAGCAGTGTAGACACAAATCAGCCCCAGCATTTT
CDR3aa: CASSVDTNQPQHF

abundance: -
v_gene: TRBV29-1
d_gene: -
j_gene: TRBJ2-7
CDR3nt: TGCAGCGTCGCCGGCGGCTACGAGCAGTACTTC
CDR3aa: CSVAGGYEQYF

abundance: -
v_gene: TRBV20-1
d_gene: TRBD2
j_gene: TRBJ2-7
CDR3nt: TGCAGTGCTACTAGCGGAGGATCCTACGAGCAGTACTTC
CDR3aa: CSATSGGSYEQYF

abundance: -
v_gene: TRBV7-9
d_gene: -
j_gene: TRBJ1-1
CDR3nt: TGTGCCAGCAGCTTAGCGGGCAGCGGTACTGAAGCTTTCTTT
CDR3aa: CASSLAGSGTEAFF